The 30 T cell receptor beta chains below come from one sample, sequenced in a study of blood T cell repertoires in COVID-19. Here immunoSEQ multiplex PCR was the method, and the copy in TCRdb shows in-frame clones only, minus some. The profile shows approximately 310,000 clones, roughly 88% of them singletons. The specimen was PBMCs or T cells enriched from blood (not recorded which). These receptors originate from a man aged 30-40 years who had recovered from COVID-19.

This chain links TRBV6-5 with TRBJ1-4, with TRBD1 as a possible D gene (6 bases). Trimming pared 5 bases from V and 5 bases from J, leaving 15 bases between. The V gene's germline CDR1 is MNHEY and CDR2 SVGAGI. The CDR3 covers 15 residues. CDR3 sequence (DNA): TGTGCCAGCAGTCGCGACAGGTTTGGGAATGAAAAACTGTTTTTT. It encodes CASSRDRFGNEKLFF.

Many counts were recorded for this clone. The rearrangement joins TRBV5-8 to TRBJ2-1, with 11 bases matching TRBD2. The CDR3 length is 17 residues. With V trimmed by 0 bases and J by 7 bases, 9 bases remained unmatched. Germline V gene data show CDR1 as SGHTS and CDR2 as YDEGEE. DNA of the CDR3: TGTGCCAGCAGCTTGGCCCCTCTAGCGGGGGGCTTTAATGAGCAGTTCTTC. Protein product: CASSLAPLAGGFNEQFF.

This chain uses TRBV5-1 with TRBJ2-6; the match to TRBD1 covers 7 bases. The junction had 8 bases not matched to a gene; V was cut back by 0 bases and J by 2 bases. The CDR3 covers 18 residues. Germline V gene sequence: CDR1 SGHRS, CDR2 YFSETQ. The CDR3 sequence is CASSLGGFDRAGANVLTF. The CDR3 DNA reads TGCGCCAGCAGCTTGGGGGGGTTTGACAGGGCTGGGGCCAACGTCCTGACTTTC.

This clone was counted once. As DNA, the CDR3 is TGTGCCAGCCGACGGGATGAGACTGCCGGAGGCACCATATATTTT. This gives the protein CASRRDETAGGTIYF. V usage is TRBV5-5 and J usage is TRBJ1-3; no firm D call. Trimming took off 7 bases at V and 9 bases at J, with 23 bases between the two ends. CDR1 and CDR2 (germline): SGHKS, YYEKEE (reference sequence). This CDR3 is built from 15 residues.

CDR3 in amino acids: CAISPGLAEKETQYF. DNA of the CDR3: TGTGCCATCAGTCCCGGACTAGCGGAAAAAGAGACCCAGTACTTC. The rearrangement uses TRBV10-3 and TRBJ2-5; 10 nucleotides match TRBD2. CDR1 is ENHRY and CDR2 is SYGVKD in the germline V gene. CDR3 size: 15 residues. Germline trimming cut 5 bases from V and 3 bases from J; bases unmatched to any gene: 6.

The chain joins TRBV4-2 to TRBJ1-1, with a possible D match to TRBD1 (6 bases). The CDR3 covers 13 residues. Trimming shortened V by 5 bases and J by 0 bases, and 7 bases separated the two germline ends. Germline V CDR1 and CDR2: LGHNA, YNFKEQ. The CDR3 protein is CASSGQLNTEAFF. In DNA, the CDR3 is TGTGCCAGCAGCGGACAGCTGAACACTGAAGCTTTCTTT.

The table lists this clone with a count of one. The genes are TRBV2 and TRBJ2-3; tentatively, D is TRBD2 (6 bases). This CDR3 region has 15 residues. Trimming took off 7 bases at V and 0 bases at J, with 14 bases between the two ends. Germline V CDR1 and CDR2: SNHLY, FYNNEI. In nucleotides, the CDR3 is TGTGCCAGCACTCAACTTGGGGGGAGCACAGATACGCAGTATTTT. Encoded protein: CASTQLGGSTDTQYF.

The chain has TRBV15 and TRBJ2-1, with a tentative D call TRBD2 (7 bases). Trimming pared 3 bases from V and 6 bases from J, leaving 30 bases between. This CDR3 has 20 amino acids. The germline gives CDR1 LNHNV, CDR2 YYDKDF (reference sequence). CDR3 protein: CATSRGRDTVGLITGNEQFF. As DNA, the CDR3 is TGTGCCACCAGCAGGGGGAGGGACACGGTCGGGCTGATTACAGGCAATGAGCAGTTCTTC.

This clone appeared once. J is TRBJ2-7 and V is TRBV7-2; D possibly corresponds to TRBD1 (5 bases). Deletions cut 2 bases from V and 2 bases from J, with 7 bases between. CDR1 is SGHTA, CDR2 FQGNSA, per germline. The CDR3 runs to 13 residues. CDR3: CASSLYRTYEQYF. CDR3 sequence (DNA): TGTGCCAGCAGCTTATACAGGACCTACGAGCAGTACTTC.

This clone has just a few counts. DNA of the CDR3: TGTGCCATCAGTCAGAGTTGGTGGGACTCCAACTATGGCTACACCTTC. Its translation is CAISQSWWDSNYGYTF. This chain links TRBV10-3 with TRBJ1-2; D perhaps matches TRBD1 (5 bases). In germline, CDR1 is ENHRY, CDR2 SYGVKD. This CDR3 has 16 residues. V shed 5 bases and J shed 2 bases, with 18 bases lying between them.

This clone was counted a single time. The gene calls are TRBV30 and TRBJ2-5, with 8 bases that match TRBD2. CDR3 length equals 14 residues. V was clipped by 4 bases and J by 2 bases; unmatched bases: 6. Germline CDR1 GTSNPN, CDR2 SVGIG (reference sequence). The CDR3 bases are TGTGCCTGGAATCCGGGGGGGTATCAAGAGACCCAGTACTTC. Its translation is CAWNPGGYQETQYF. The whole variable domain, filled in from reference TRBV30 and TRBJ2-5, reads SQTIHQWPATLVQPVGSPLSLECTVEGTSNPNLYWYRQAAGRGLQLLFYSVGIGQISSEVPQNLSASRPQDRQFILSSKKLLLSDSGFYLCAWNPGGYQETQYFGPGTRLLVL.

V gene TRBV19 combines with J gene TRBJ2-1; D is unresolved. CDR1 and CDR2 from the germline V gene are LNHDA and SQIVND (reference sequence). This CDR3 spans 14 amino acids. Trimming removed 2 bases at V and 7 bases at J, with 12 bases between. In DNA, the CDR3 is TGTGCCAGTAGTATATTCACCACTACTAATGAGCAGTTCTTC. This translates into CASSIFTTTNEQFF.

V and J are TRBV3-1 (or the pseudogene TRBV3-2) and TRBJ1-2; 11 bases match TRBD1. CDR1 LGHDT and CDR2 YNNKEL come from the germline V gene (reference sequence). This CDR3 is built from 15 residues. J gave up 8 bases and V 4 bases, and 9 bases lay outside the gene matches. The CDR3 nucleotides read TGTGCCAGCAGCCCCCACGGACAGGGGGCGAGCGGCTACACCTTC. It is translated as CASSPHGQGASGYTF.

This clone was seen just once. V usage is TRBV2 and J usage is TRBJ2-5; D perhaps matches TRBD1 (5 bases). The CDR3 has 15 amino acids. Trimming removed 4 bases from V and 1 base from J, with 13 bases in between. Germline V gene data show CDR1 as SNHLY and CDR2 as FYNNEI. The CDR3: CASSGTSRSQETQYF. The CDR3 DNA follows: TGTGCCAGCAGTGGGACAAGTAGAAGCCAAGAGACCCAGTACTTC.

The J gene is TRBJ2-7, the V gene TRBV18; tentatively, D is TRBD2 (5 bases). The germline gives CDR1 KGHSH, CDR2 LQKENI. The length of the CDR3 is 13 residues. With 6 bases removed from V and 6 bases from J, the gap between germline ends came to 15 bases. CDR3 nucleotides: TGTGCCAGCTCGTCGACTCCCCGGGGCGAGCAGTACTTC. Translated: CASSSTPRGEQYF.

The chain joins TRBV7-9 to TRBJ1-2; D is perhaps TRBD1 (6 bases). Trimming took off 4 bases at V and 8 bases at J, with 8 bases between the two ends. CDR1 and CDR2 from the germline V gene are SEHNR and FQNEAQ (reference sequence). This CDR3 is 11 amino acids long. The CDR3 region has the DNA TGTGCCAGCAGCTCCGGACAGGGCTACACCTTC. It yields the protein CASSSGQGYTF.

This clone was counted between two and nine times. V usage is TRBV29-1 and J usage is TRBJ1-1; 7 positions match TRBD1. This CDR3 is built from 13 residues. Losses at the gene ends were 6 bases for V and 3 bases for J; bases not matched to a gene: 7. Germline V gene data show CDR1 as SQVTM and CDR2 as ANQGSEA. The CDR3 sequence: CSVRDREYTEAFF. Here the CDR3 DNA reads TGCAGCGTCCGGGACAGAGAATACACTGAAGCTTTCTTT.

As regards this clone: This sample also contains other DNA sequences that code for the same CDR3. This chain links TRBV6-1 with TRBJ1-2; the match to TRBD1 covers 8 bases. The CDR3 sequence is 13 residues long. Germline lookup yields CDR1 MNHNS and CDR2 SASEGT. The V gene end was trimmed by 3 bases and the J gene end by 5 bases; junction bases not matched to a gene: 2. CDR3 amino acids: CASSETGDYGYTF. The CDR3, as DNA: TGTGCCAGCAGTGAGACAGGGGATTATGGCTACACCTTC.

The V and J genes are TRBV7-9 and TRBJ1-2, with TRBD1 matching 7 bases. The J segment lost 4 bases and the V segment lost 2 bases, leaving 10 bases of the junction unmatched. CDR3 length: 16 residues. Looked up from germline, CDR1 is SEHNR and CDR2 is FQNEAQ (reference sequence). This CDR3 is CASSLWGQPGTYGYTF. DNA for the CDR3: TGTGCCAGCAGCTTATGGGGACAGCCCGGTACCTATGGCTACACCTTC.

The chain uses TRBV5-1 and TRBJ2-5, with D possibly TRBD2 on 6 matching bases. Germline V gene sequence: CDR1 SGHRS, CDR2 YFSETQ. The CDR3 has 19 amino acids. Trimming shortened V by 3 bases and J by 2 bases, and 26 bases separated the two germline ends. CDR3 bases: TGCGCCAGCAGCTCCCGGACGACTAGTCAACGCCTCCATCAAGAGACCCAGTACTTC. Amino acids: CASSSRTTSQRLHQETQYF.

CDR3 nucleotide sequence: TGTGCCAGCAGCCGAGACAGGGGGATTTCGGAGACCCAGTACTTC. As protein: CASSRDRGISETQYF. The rearrangement links TRBV5-6 to TRBJ2-5; 9 bases agree with TRBD1. This CDR3 is 15 amino acids long. Germline assignment: CDR1 SGHDT and CDR2 YYEEEE. J lost 5 bases, V lost 4 bases, and 9 bases had no gene match.

The chain recombines TRBV4-2 with TRBJ1-5; unclear D gene. V gave up 0 bases and J gave up 1 base, with 4 bases separating them. This CDR3 is 14 amino acids long. CDR1 is LGHNA and CDR2 is YNFKEQ in the germline V gene. The CDR3 spells CASSQDGSNQPQHF. As DNA, the CDR3 is TGTGCCAGCAGCCAAGATGGCAGCAATCAGCCCCAGCATTTT.

This clone is categorized as medium-sized. The chain has TRBV6-2 or TRBV6-3 and TRBJ2-2, with D perhaps matching TRBD2 (5 bases). Trimming removed 4 bases from V and 3 bases from J, with 12 bases in between. The CDR3 is made up of 15 amino acids. The germline V gene has CDR1 MNHEY and CDR2 SVGEGT. The CDR3 DNA reads as TGTGCCAGCAGTTCCTTAAGCGGACACACCGGGGAGCTGTTTTTT. This translates into CASSSLSGHTGELFF.

The gene calls are TRBV5-1 and TRBJ2-7, with D possibly being TRBD1 (6 bases). The CDR3 contains 14 residues. V shed 2 bases and J shed 7 bases, with 16 bases lying between them. CDR1 and CDR2 from the germline V gene are SGHRS and YFSETQ. CDR3 in amino acids: CASSLRQDLGEQYF. The CDR3 DNA follows: TGCGCCAGCAGCTTAAGACAGGACCTTGGGGAGCAGTACTTC.

This chain connects TRBV2 to TRBJ1-2; weak D call: TRBD1 (5 bases). This CDR3 is 13 amino acids long. From germline, CDR1 is SNHLY and CDR2 FYNNEI. V was shortened by 6 bases and J by 2 bases, with 10 bases between the two germline ends. CDR3 sequence: CASRTAGNYGYTF. The CDR3 DNA reads TGTGCCAGCAGGACGGCAGGGAACTATGGCTACACCTTC. The full variable domain, rest sourced from reference TRBV2 and TRBJ1-2, is EPEVTQTPSHQVTQMGQEVILRCVPISNHLYFYWYRQILGQKVEFLVSFYNNEISEKSEIFDDQFSVERPDGSNFTLKIRSTKLEDSAMYFCASRTAGNYGYTFGSGTRLTVV.

The chain recombines TRBV6-5 with TRBJ1-1; D remains ambiguous. V was cut by 3 bases and J by 1 base, with 9 bases left in between. CDR3 length: 14 amino acids. Germline V gene sequence: CDR1 MNHEY, CDR2 SVGAGI. The CDR3 DNA is TGTGCCAGCAGTTATGCGGGAGGGAACACTGAAGCTTTCTTT. Encoded protein: CASSYAGGNTEAFF.

This chain connects TRBV5-1 to TRBJ2-2, with a weak D call TRBD2 (6 bases). Germline V gene sequence: CDR1 SGHRS, CDR2 YFSETQ. Deletions cut 0 bases from V and 4 bases from J, with 16 bases between. CDR3 length equals 17 residues. The CDR3 is CASSLAAAYGGTGELFF. CDR3 nucleotide sequence: TGCGCCAGCAGCTTGGCGGCGGCCTACGGGGGCACCGGGGAGCTGTTTTTT.

The chain joins TRBV27 to TRBJ2-3; D unclear. This CDR3 has 12 amino acids. The germline V gene has CDR1 MNHEY and CDR2 SMNVEV (reference sequence). The V gene lost 5 bases and the J gene lost 3 bases, with 6 bases spanning the gap. As DNA, the CDR3 is TGTGCCAGCAGTACCCAGACAGATACGCAGTATTTT. Protein: CASSTQTDTQYF.

This clone has just one count. The chain has TRBV10-3 and TRBJ1-1, with 8 nucleotides matching TRBD1. CDR1 ENHRY and CDR2 SYGVKD come from the germline V gene. V shed 4 bases and J 3 bases; nucleotides not matched to a gene: 1. This CDR3 is built from 13 residues. For the CDR3, the DNA is TGTGCCATCAGTGGGGACAGGTACACTGAAGCTTTCTTT. It specifies CAISGDRYTEAFF.

V and J are TRBV6-1 and TRBJ1-4; TRBD1 aligns across 7 bases. The ends lost 4 bases at V and 2 bases at J; junction bases unmatched: 7. The CDR3 is 16 residues long. The germline gives CDR1 MNHNS, CDR2 SASEGT. CDR3 nucleotide sequence: TGTGCCAGCAGTGGGAGAAGGGACAGCACTAATGAAAAACTGTTTTTT. This gives the protein CASSGRRDSTNEKLFF.